These T cell receptor beta chains were read from a single sample in a study of T cell changes during pregnancy in multiple sclerosis. Repertoires were generated with immunoSEQ multiplex PCR, while TCRdb's copy carries only in-frame clones and drops some. The sample carries about 68,000 clones, more than 90% recorded once. Sequences were derived from peripheral blood, sampled in the first trimester of pregnancy. These receptors all stem from a female donor with multiple sclerosis, enrolled in a pregnancy study. Each CDR3 is given with its conserved first and last residue. The D gene is left open where the match is weak. For some rows the clone size is stated as once, few or many, or as a class when expanded; others skip it.

v_call: TRBV10-3
j_call: TRBJ2-3
clone_size: -
d_call: TRBD2
cdr3_nt: TGTGCCACTAGCGGGCAGGGTACAGATACGCAGTATTTT
cdr3_aa: CATSGQGTDTQYF

v_call: TRBV9
j_call: TRBJ2-3
clone_size: -
d_call: TRBD2
cdr3_nt: TGTGCCAGCAGCGCCAAGGGGGGGGGACTAGCCCCAGATACGCAGTATTTT
cdr3_aa: CASSAKGGGLAPDTQYF

v_call: TRBV9
j_call: TRBJ1-1
clone_size: -
d_call: -
cdr3_nt: TGTGCCAACTACCTCCCCGGGCGGGCGACCATGAACACTGAAGCTTTCTTT
cdr3_aa: CANYLPGRATMNTEAFF

v_call: TRBV10-2
j_call: TRBJ2-6
clone_size: -
d_call: -
cdr3_nt: TGCGCCAGCAGTGAGTCAGCAGGGCTGGCCTCTAGCTCTGGGGCCAACGTCCTGACTTTC
cdr3_aa: CASSESAGLASSSGANVLTF

v_call: TRBV7-9
j_call: TRBJ2-2
clone_size: -
d_call: TRBD2
cdr3_nt: TGTGCCAGCCCGCTAGGACTAGCGGGAACCGGGGAGCTGTTTTTT
cdr3_aa: CASPLGLAGTGELFF

v_call: TRBV27
j_call: TRBJ1-2
clone_size: -
d_call: TRBD1
cdr3_nt: TGTGCCAGCAGTTTAAGGGGACAGGGACTGCGCTACACCTTC
cdr3_aa: CASSLRGQGLRYTF

v_call: TRBV25-1
j_call: TRBJ2-1
clone_size: -
d_call: TRBD2
cdr3_nt: TGTGCCAGCAGCGGGGGACTAGCGGGATACAATGAGCAGTTCTTC
cdr3_aa: CASSGGLAGYNEQFF

v_call: TRBV9
j_call: TRBJ1-3
clone_size: many
d_call: TRBD1
cdr3_nt: TGTGCCAGCAGCGTAGCACCTCGGACAGGGGGATCTGGAAACACCATATATTTT
cdr3_aa: CASSVAPRTGGSGNTIYF

v_call: TRBV16
j_call: TRBJ2-3
clone_size: -
d_call: -
cdr3_nt: TGTGCCAGCAGCCAATTTCAAGCGCCCGGAAGGACAGATACGCAGTATTTT
cdr3_aa: CASSQFQAPGRTDTQYF

v_call: TRBV15
j_call: TRBJ1-1
clone_size: -
d_call: -
cdr3_nt: TGTGCCACCAGCAGAGAAAGGACAACCTCTGAAGCTTTCTTT
cdr3_aa: CATSRERTTSEAFF

v_call: TRBV7-8
j_call: TRBJ2-2
clone_size: -
d_call: TRBD1
cdr3_nt: TGTGCCAGCAGCTTAGTACACGACAGGGGGCCCCCCCCGAACACCGGGGAGCTGTTTTTT
cdr3_aa: CASSLVHDRGPPPNTGELFF

v_call: TRBV29-1
j_call: TRBJ1-2
clone_size: -
d_call: -
cdr3_nt: TGCAGCTTTCTCGGGACATCCTATGGCTACACCTTC
cdr3_aa: CSFLGTSYGYTF

v_call: TRBV5-1
j_call: TRBJ2-7
clone_size: once
d_call: -
cdr3_nt: TGCGCCAGCAGCCTATGGACTAATAGCTCCTACGAGCAGTACTTC
cdr3_aa: CASSLWTNSSYEQYF

v_call: TRBV2
j_call: TRBJ1-2
clone_size: -
d_call: TRBD1
cdr3_nt: TGTGCCAGCAGTGAAGTCTCCCACAGGGGCTACTATGGCTACACCTTC
cdr3_aa: CASSEVSHRGYYGYTF

v_call: TRBV30
j_call: TRBJ2-6
clone_size: once
d_call: TRBD2
cdr3_nt: TGTGCCTGGACCCCCGGGGGGTACTCTGGGGCCAACGTCCTGACTTTC
cdr3_aa: CAWTPGGYSGANVLTF

v_call: TRBV28
j_call: TRBJ2-1
clone_size: -
d_call: TRBD2
cdr3_nt: TGTGCCAGCAGTCTACCGAAGCGGGATACCGAGTTCTTC
cdr3_aa: CASSLPKRDTEFF

v_call: TRBV15
j_call: TRBJ1-4
clone_size: -
d_call: TRBD1
cdr3_nt: TGTGCCACCAGCAGACTGGACAGGGGTGGAGAAAAACTGTTTTTT
cdr3_aa: CATSRLDRGGEKLFF

v_call: TRBV7-9
j_call: TRBJ2-3
clone_size: -
d_call: -
cdr3_nt: TGTGCCAGCAGCTTTTACCGGGACACCCGTAGCACAGATACGCAGTATTTT
cdr3_aa: CASSFYRDTRSTDTQYF

v_call: TRBV6-5
j_call: TRBJ1-6
clone_size: -
d_call: -
cdr3_nt: TGTGCCAGCAGTTCTACAGGGCTGGGGGATTCACCCCTCCACTTT
cdr3_aa: CASSSTGLGDSPLHF

v_call: TRBV2
j_call: TRBJ2-2
clone_size: -
d_call: -
cdr3_nt: TGTGCCAGCAGTGATCGTACAGCAAACACCGGGGAGCTGTTTTTT
cdr3_aa: CASSDRTANTGELFF

v_call: TRBV18
j_call: TRBJ1-1
clone_size: -
d_call: TRBD1
cdr3_nt: TGTGCCAGCTCACGGCAGGGGGACGGGAGCACTGAAGCTTTCTTT
cdr3_aa: CASSRQGDGSTEAFF

v_call: TRBV18
j_call: TRBJ1-1
clone_size: -
d_call: -
cdr3_nt: TGTGCCAGCTCACCTAAACACTTGACAGGGAACACTGAAGCTTTCTTT
cdr3_aa: CASSPKHLTGNTEAFF

v_call: TRBV5-4
j_call: TRBJ2-2
clone_size: -
d_call: TRBD1
cdr3_nt: TGTGCCAGCAGCCCCGGACAGGGGGCCGGGGAGCTGTTTTTT
cdr3_aa: CASSPGQGAGELFF